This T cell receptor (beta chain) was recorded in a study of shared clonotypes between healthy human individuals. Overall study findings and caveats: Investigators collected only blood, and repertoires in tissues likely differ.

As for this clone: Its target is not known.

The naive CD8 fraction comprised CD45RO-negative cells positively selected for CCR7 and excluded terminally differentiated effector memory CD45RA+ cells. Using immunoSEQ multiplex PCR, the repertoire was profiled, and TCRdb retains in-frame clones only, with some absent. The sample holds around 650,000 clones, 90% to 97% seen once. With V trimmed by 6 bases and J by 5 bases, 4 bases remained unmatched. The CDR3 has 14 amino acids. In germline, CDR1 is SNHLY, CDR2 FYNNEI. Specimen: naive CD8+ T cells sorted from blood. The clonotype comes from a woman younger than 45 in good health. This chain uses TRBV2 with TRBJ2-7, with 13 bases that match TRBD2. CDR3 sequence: CASSGLAGVDEQYF. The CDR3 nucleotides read TGTGCCAGCAGCGGACTAGCGGGAGTGGACGAGCAGTACTTC.